Presented here are 19 T cell receptor beta chains from one specimen sequenced in a study of identical twins. TCRdb called the 5' RACE reads again in MiXCR, with one record for every CDR3 protein. This table has around 250,000 distinct CDR3 sequences, about an eighth appearing once. These data were likewise used in another study, on yellow fever vaccine responses in identical twins.

The source material was memory (CD45RO+) T cells sorted from blood. These receptors were obtained from a woman under 30 in good health.

This rearrangement joins TRBV4-3 to TRBJ2-3; D is tentatively TRBD1 or TRBD2 (5 bases each). The CDR3 is made up of 15 amino acids. Germline CDR1 LGHNA, CDR2 YSLEER. V lost 1 base and J 2 bases, leaving 10 bases between the germline ends. The CDR3 coding sequence is TGCGCCAGCAGCCAAGGACGGGGCAACACAGATACGCAGTATTTT. It encodes CASSQGRGNTDTQYF.

The table lists this clonotype with a few counts. The gene calls are TRBV29-1 and TRBJ2-1; tentatively, D is TRBD2 (6 bases). The V end was cut by 6 bases, the J end by 4 bases, with 16 bases between. The CDR3 covers 14 residues. Per the germline V gene, CDR1 is SQVTM and CDR2 is ANQGSEA. CDR3 amino acids: CSVVSRGSYNEQFF. The CDR3 DNA is TGCAGCGTGGTCTCGCGGGGTTCTTACAATGAGCAGTTCTTC.

The table lists this clonotype with a few counts. This chain uses TRBV2 with TRBJ2-1; the D is unclear. V gave up 1 base and J gave up 8 bases, with 12 bases separating them. This CDR3 region has 14 residues. Germline CDR1 reads SNHLY; CDR2 reads FYNNEI. The CDR3 loop reads CASSEVLGNYEQFF. CDR3 nucleotide sequence: TGTGCCAGCAGTGAAGTTTTAGGGAACTATGAGCAGTTCTTC.

This clonotype has more than one count but fewer than ten. The CDR3 loop reads CASSARLAGGADTQYF. The CDR3 DNA sequence: TGTGCCAGCAGTGCCCGACTAGCGGGGGGAGCAGATACGCAGTATTTT. The J gene is TRBJ2-3, the V gene TRBV28; 13 bases agree with TRBD2. Germline V gives CDR1 MDHEN, CDR2 SYDVKM. The CDR3 extends over 16 amino acids. Unmatched junction bases numbered 6, after V lost 5 bases and J lost 4 bases.

This clonotype was found many times. The chain links TRBV3-1 to TRBJ1-3; D remains ambiguous. Germline CDR1 is LGHDT and CDR2 is YNNKEL (reference sequence). The V and J ends lost 4 bases and 7 bases respectively, with 11 bases between them. This CDR3 spans 13 amino acids. The CDR3 DNA is TGTGCCAGCAGCCCCTGGTCCCCGAACACCATATATTTT. Translating it yields CASSPWSPNTIYF.

The chain joins TRBV7-9 to TRBJ2-7; 7 bases line up with TRBD2. The CDR3 has 13 residues. Trimming cost V 7 bases and J 2 bases; bases outside gene matches: 5. Germline values: CDR1 SEHNR, CDR2 FQNEAQ (reference sequence). The chain's CDR3 is CASNRAGTYEQYF. The CDR3 region has the DNA TGTGCCAGCAACCGAGCGGGGACCTACGAGCAGTACTTC.

V gene TRBV12-3 or TRBV12-4 combines with J gene TRBJ1-1, with a possible D match to TRBD1 (5 bases). CDR3 length equals 14 residues. The ends were cut back, 4 bases at V and 3 bases at J, with 12 bases in the middle. The CDR3 sequence is CASSYTGTYTEAFF. The CDR3 DNA follows: TGTGCCAGCAGTTACACCGGGACTTACACTGAAGCTTTCTTT.

In this sample, this clonotype turned up a few times. V gene TRBV11-3 combines with J gene TRBJ2-3; a weak D match, TRBD1 (6 bases). Trimming left V 5 bases short and J 4 bases short, with 13 bases between. The CDR3 length is 14 residues. Germline lookup yields CDR1 SGHNT and CDR2 YENEEA. The CDR3 sequence: CASSLTGSADTQYF. As DNA, the CDR3 is TGTGCCAGCAGCCTCACAGGGAGTGCAGATACGCAGTATTTT.

In its sample, this clonotype was seen many times. The chain joins TRBV12-3 or TRBV12-4 to TRBJ1-5, with D perhaps TRBD1 (5 bases). The V end lost 5 bases, the J end lost 7 bases, and 18 bases lay between the germline ends. The CDR3 totals 15 residues. The chain's CDR3 is CASSPTGQGRQPQHF. CDR3 nucleotides: TGTGCCAGCAGTCCAACCGGGCAGGGTAGGCAGCCCCAGCATTTT.

This chain links TRBV5-6 with TRBJ1-6; 7 bases agree with TRBD1. The CDR3 loop spans 14 amino acids. CDR1 is SGHDT and CDR2 is YYEEEE in the germline V gene. The junction had 4 bases not matched to a gene; V was cut back by 4 bases and J by 6 bases. CDR3 bases: TGTGCCAGCAGCCCGGACAGGATTAATTCACCCCTCCACTTT. It translates to CASSPDRINSPLHF.

This clonotype was recorded a few times. The genes are TRBV4-1 and TRBJ2-1; 9 bases line up with TRBD2. The CDR3 loop spans 16 amino acids. Germline values: CDR1 MGHRA, CDR2 YSYEKL. The junction had 12 bases not matched to a gene; V was cut back by 7 bases and J by 5 bases. CDR3 in DNA: TGCGCCAGCACCATAGCGGGAGTGGTGCTGGACAATGAGCAGTTCTTC. The encoded protein is CASTIAGVVLDNEQFF.

This clonotype has more than one count but fewer than ten. The chain has TRBV14 and TRBJ2-7; no clear D gene. The V gene lost 0 bases and the J gene lost 6 bases, with 9 bases spanning the gap. Germline lookup yields CDR1 SGHDN and CDR2 FVKESK. CDR3 size: 13 residues. The CDR3 DNA reads as TGTGCCAGCAGCCAAGATATCCGGGCCGAGCAGTACTTC. It is translated as CASSQDIRAEQYF.

The sample holds a few counts of this clonotype. The chain recombines TRBV6-5 with TRBJ2-7; D call uncertain. Trimming took 2 bases from V and 2 from J, leaving 10 bases between them. There are 14 residues in the CDR3. CDR1 and CDR2 from the germline V gene are MNHEY and SVGAGI. CDR3 coding DNA: TGTGCCAGCAGTTACAACAAGGGCCCCTACGAGCAGTACTTC. The encoded protein is CASSYNKGPYEQYF.

This clonotype was counted many times. The V and J genes are TRBV5-1 and TRBJ2-2; D may be TRBD1 (6 bases). The CDR3 has 17 residues. V was trimmed by 0 bases and J by 5 bases, leaving 17 bases between them. The germline gives CDR1 SGHRS, CDR2 YFSETQ. CDR3 DNA sequence: TGCGCCAGCAGCTTGGAAGGGGGAGTGATGCGGACCGGGGAGCTGTTTTTT. It translates to CASSLEGGVMRTGELFF.

This clonotype was found a few times. The rearrangement joins TRBV20-1 to TRBJ2-3, with TRBD2 matching 12 bases. Germline CDR1 DFQATT, CDR2 SNEGSKA (reference sequence). The CDR3 runs 15 residues. The V segment lost 6 bases and the J segment 10 bases; nucleotides outside the gene matches: 14. CDR3 loop: CSATTSGGNLGAQYF. CDR3 nucleotide sequence: TGCAGTGCCACGACTAGCGGGGGAAACCTGGGTGCGCAGTATTTT.

The chain recombines TRBV4-2 with TRBJ2-1; D unclear. The V gene's germline CDR1 is LGHNA and CDR2 YNFKEQ. The V gene lost 3 bases and the J gene lost 0 bases, with 18 bases spanning the gap. The CDR3 has 18 residues. The CDR3: CASSQAPPTPSSYNEQFF. The CDR3 bases are TGTGCCAGCAGCCAGGCACCCCCGACTCCCAGCTCCTACAATGAGCAGTTCTTC.

This clonotype was detected only once. The chain uses TRBV5-1 and TRBJ2-3; the D is unclear. This CDR3 contains 16 residues. Germline V CDR1 and CDR2: SGHRS, YFSETQ. V dropped 4 bases and J dropped 1 base, with 16 bases sitting between them. As DNA, the CDR3 is TGCGCCAGCAGCCCCCTCGGTCCACTGGGCACAGATACGCAGTATTTT. It specifies CASSPLGPLGTDTQYF.

This rearrangement joins TRBV20-1 to TRBJ2-4; tentatively, D is TRBD1 (6 bases). From germline, CDR1 is DFQATT and CDR2 SNEGSKA (reference sequence). Deletions cut 4 bases from V and 0 bases from J, with 13 bases between. There are 15 residues in the CDR3. CDR3 amino acids: CSAINRVLAKNIQYF. CDR3 in DNA: TGCAGTGCTATAAACAGGGTACTAGCCAAAAACATTCAGTACTTC.

This clonotype was found many times. The V and J genes are TRBV12-3 or TRBV12-4 and TRBJ2-7; D perhaps matches TRBD1 (5 bases). The CDR3 sequence is 14 residues long. V lost 3 bases, J lost 6 bases, and 15 bases lay in between. The CDR3 reads CASSFMQGMAEQYF. CDR3 coding DNA: TGTGCCAGCAGTTTTATGCAGGGTATGGCCGAGCAGTACTTC.